This record looks at one TCR beta chain sequence and its context. The CDR3 totals 14 residues. V was trimmed by 1 base and J by 3 bases, leaving 7 bases between them. CDR1 and CDR2 from the germline V gene are SEHNR and FQNEAQ (reference sequence). Here immunoSEQ multiplex PCR was the method, and the copy in TCRdb shows in-frame clones only, minus some. Of 12,000 to 15,000 clones in the sample, approximately 80% were seen once. The data belong to a study of immune cell composition in non-small cell lung cancer. Specimen: lung tumor tissue. The chain has TRBV7-9 and TRBJ2-1, with D tentatively TRBD1 (5 bases). This TCR came from a human donor with non-small cell lung cancer. CDR3 in amino acids: CASSLVQGYNEQFF. The CDR3 DNA reads TGTGCCAGCAGCTTAGTTCAGGGCTACAATGAGCAGTTCTTC.